Following are 22 T cell receptor beta chains from one sample sequenced in a study of control samples from healthy donors and cancer patients. Generated by immunoSEQ multiplex PCR, the TCRdb table keeps only in-frame clones and is missing some. The data hold about 160,000 clones, with just under 95% observed a single time. Sequenced sample: blood. Receptors originate from a woman in her thirties or forties in good health.

The chain is built from TRBV15 and TRBJ1-5; D possibly corresponds to TRBD1 (6 bases). The CDR3 consists of 15 residues. The V end lost 0 bases, the J end lost 8 bases, and 14 bases lay between the germline ends. Germline V CDR1 and CDR2: LNHNV, YYDKDF (reference sequence). CDR3 in DNA: TGTGCCACCAGCAGAGATAAGGGGGGCCAGAAGCCCCAGCATTTT. Amino acids: CATSRDKGGQKPQHF.

This chain uses TRBV7-2 with TRBJ2-5; TRBD2 agrees at 8 bases. CDR3 size: 17 residues. Trimming at V came to 3 bases and at J to 5 bases, leaving 14 bases not matched to a gene. The germline V gene encodes CDR1 SGHTA and CDR2 FQGNSA. The CDR3 sequence: CASSFLAGSILMETQYF. CDR3 in DNA: TGTGCCAGCAGCTTTCTAGCGGGCAGCATACTGATGGAGACCCAGTACTTC.

The chain combines TRBV6-2 or TRBV6-3 with TRBJ1-5; D call uncertain. The germline V gene encodes CDR1 MNHEY and CDR2 SVGEGT. V was shortened by 0 bases and J by 2 bases, with 14 bases between the two germline ends. The CDR3 is made up of 17 amino acids. The CDR3 is CASSYSIGRSGNQPQHF. CDR3 sequence (DNA): TGTGCCAGCAGTTACTCGATTGGCCGGAGTGGCAATCAGCCCCAGCATTTT.

V usage is TRBV11-2 and J usage is TRBJ1-1, with no clear D. This CDR3 is 15 amino acids long. V was clipped by 1 base and J by 2 bases, with 11 bases between them. Germline CDR1 and CDR2: SGHAT and FQNNGV. The CDR3 protein is CASSLVRQINTEAFF. For the CDR3, the DNA is TGTGCCAGCAGCTTAGTCCGCCAGATTAACACTGAAGCTTTCTTT.

This chain connects TRBV5-1 to TRBJ1-1; D is unresolved. V was trimmed by 3 bases and J by 4 bases, leaving 16 bases between them. The length of the CDR3 is 15 residues. Germline CDR1 is SGHRS and CDR2 is YFSETQ. The CDR3 reads CASSSSADARTEAFF. CDR3 coding DNA: TGCGCCAGCAGCTCTAGCGCGGACGCTCGCACTGAAGCTTTCTTT.

This clone appeared once. V gene TRBV6-1 combines with J gene TRBJ2-5, with D possibly matching TRBD2 (6 bases). The CDR3 runs 15 residues. In germline, CDR1 is MNHNS, CDR2 SASEGT. V was shortened by 3 bases and J by 3 bases, with 14 bases between the two germline ends. CDR3 bases: TGTGCCAGCAGTGAGTCTGGGCGGGGAAAAGAGACCCAGTACTTC. Protein: CASSESGRGKETQYF.

The chain carries TRBV7-9 and TRBJ1-5; the D is unclear. There are 17 residues in the CDR3. Per the germline V gene, CDR1 is SEHNR and CDR2 is FQNEAQ (reference sequence). Trimming shortened V by 4 bases and J by 2 bases, and 18 bases separated the two germline ends. Here the CDR3 DNA reads TGTGCCAGCAGCTCCCCTATAGGTCCGGGCGGCAATCAGCCCCAGCATTTT. Its protein product is CASSSPIGPGGNQPQHF. The complete variable domain, with remaining parts taken from reference TRBV7-9 and TRBJ1-5, reads DTGVSQNPRHKITKRGQNVTFRCDPISEHNRLYWYRQTLGQGPEFLTYFQNEAQLEKSRLLSDRFSAERPKGSFSTLEIQRTEQGDSAMYLCASSSPIGPGGNQPQHFGDGTRLSIL.

The chain combines TRBV6-5 with TRBJ1-2, with D possibly being TRBD1 (5 bases). Germline loops: CDR1 MNHEY, CDR2 SVGAGI. Deletions cut 6 bases from V and 7 bases from J, with 12 bases between. This CDR3 contains 12 residues. The CDR3 is CASSGWGSGYTF. In DNA form, the CDR3 reads TGTGCCAGCAGCGGTTGGGGGAGTGGCTACACCTTC.

CDR3 coding DNA: TGTGCCACCAGCAGAGAAGCCCCCAGGGCAGGGCAGCCCCAGCATTTT. It translates to CATSREAPRAGQPQHF. The chain couples TRBV15 to TRBJ1-5; a possible D gene is TRBD1 (5 bases). Trimming removed 0 bases from V and 7 bases from J, with 16 bases in between. Per the germline V gene, CDR1 is LNHNV and CDR2 is YYDKDF (reference sequence). This CDR3 has 16 residues.

The chain couples TRBV20-1 to TRBJ1-2, with D possibly being TRBD1 (6 bases). V lost 5 bases to trimming and J lost 8 bases, with 12 bases between them. CDR1 and CDR2 from the germline V gene are DFQATT and SNEGSKA (reference sequence). The CDR3 covers 11 residues. CDR3 loop: CSAHGGEGYTF. The CDR3 DNA is TGCAGTGCTCATGGGGGCGAGGGCTACACCTTC.

The V and J genes are TRBV2 and TRBJ1-4; D unresolved. Germline CDR1 and CDR2: SNHLY and FYNNEI. Trimming took off 6 bases at V and 5 bases at J, with 7 bases between the two ends. CDR3 length: 12 residues. This CDR3 is CASRDLNEKLFF. The CDR3 nucleotides are TGTGCCAGCAGGGATCTAAATGAAAAACTGTTTTTT.

The chain employs TRBV2 and TRBJ2-7, with D tentatively TRBD1 or TRBD2 (5 bases each). Trimming cost V 11 bases and J 4 bases, with 15 bases left between them. From germline, CDR1 is SNHLY and CDR2 FYNNEI. The CDR3 has 12 amino acids. The CDR3 loop reads CAGTSYKYEQYF. In nucleotides, the CDR3 is TGTGCCGGGACCTCATATAAGTACGAGCAGTACTTC.

This chain connects TRBV9 to TRBJ1-1, with no clear D. The CDR3 runs 12 residues. V shed 3 bases and J shed 5 bases, with 8 bases lying between them. The germline V gene encodes CDR1 SGDLS and CDR2 YYNGEE. The CDR3 loop is CASSGRRTEAFF. Written as DNA, the CDR3 is TGTGCCAGCAGCGGGAGGAGGACTGAAGCTTTCTTT.

The V call is TRBV4-2, the J call TRBJ2-7; possible D gene TRBD1, 7 bases. V was pared by 1 base and J by 0 bases, with 10 bases between. Per germline, CDR1 LGHNA and CDR2 YNFKEQ. CDR3 size: 15 residues. The DNA for the CDR3 is TGTGCCAGCAGCCAAGGACAGGGAGGCTCCTACGAGCAGTACTTC. Translating gives CASSQGQGGSYEQYF.

This sequence joins TRBV19 and TRBJ1-5; 9 positions match TRBD1. CDR1 is LNHDA, CDR2 SQIVND, per germline (reference sequence). Trimming cost V 9 bases and J 5 bases; bases outside gene matches: 5. CDR3 length equals 13 residues. The CDR3 DNA sequence: TGTGCCAGCAGTCGGGACAGGGATCAGCCCCAGCATTTT. Amino acid sequence: CASSRDRDQPQHF. The whole variable domain, remainder taken from reference TRBV19 and TRBJ1-5, is DGGITQSPKYLFRKEGQNVTLSCEQNLNHDAMYWYRQDPGQGLRLIYYSQIVNDFQKGDIAEGYSVSREKKESFPLTVTSAQKNPTAFYLCASSRDRDQPQHFGDGTRLSIL.

The V and J genes are TRBV13 and TRBJ1-6; D remains unclear. CDR3 size: 15 residues. V lost 0 bases and J 6 bases, leaving 9 bases between the germline ends. In germline, CDR1 is PRHDT, CDR2 FYEKMQ (reference sequence). As DNA, the CDR3 is TGTGCCAGCAGCTTAGGTAAAGGGTTTAATTCACCCCTCCACTTT. Amino acid sequence: CASSLGKGFNSPLHF.

As regards this clone: Other DNA sequences of this sample code for an identical CDR3. The chain is built from TRBV5-6 and TRBJ2-1, with 7 positions matching TRBD1. Germline V lookup: CDR1 SGHDT, CDR2 YYEEEE. The CDR3 is 13 residues long. Trimming removed 2 bases from V and 6 bases from J; junction bases left unmatched: 2. The CDR3 sequence: CASSLDRVNEQFF. For the CDR3, the DNA is TGTGCCAGCAGCTTAGACAGGGTCAATGAGCAGTTCTTC.

The chain uses TRBV4-3 and TRBJ2-1; 9 nucleotides line up with TRBD2. Germline loops: CDR1 LGHNA, CDR2 YSLEER. The V segment lost 4 bases and the J segment 6 bases; nucleotides outside the gene matches: 13. The CDR3 spans 17 residues. The CDR3 DNA reads as TGCGCCAGCAGCCCTTACCCGGATCCTAGCGGGATCAATGAGCAGTTCTTC. This translates into CASSPYPDPSGINEQFF.

The chain recombines TRBV6-6 with TRBJ1-1, with D hard to call. This CDR3 is built from 12 residues. The germline V and J ends were trimmed by 8 bases and 7 bases, with 14 bases remaining between them. Germline CDR1 reads MNHNY; CDR2 reads SVGAGI (reference sequence). In DNA, the CDR3 is TGTGCCAGCGCGCTCGAGCCCCGTGAAGCTTTCTTT. Translated, it gives CASALEPREAFF.

This sequence joins TRBV7-2 and TRBJ1-2; 10 bases are a match to TRBD1. The CDR3 is made up of 13 amino acids. In germline, CDR1 is SGHTA, CDR2 FQGNSA. V dropped 3 bases and J dropped 8; count of bases not matched to a gene: 3. The CDR3 DNA reads TGTGCCAGCAGCTTCGGGACAGGGGTCGGCTACACCTTC. Its protein is CASSFGTGVGYTF.

This chain uses TRBV9 with TRBJ1-4; maybe TRBD1 (5 bases). The V end was cut by 4 bases, the J end by 0 bases, with 13 bases between. This CDR3 has 16 residues. Germline CDR1 is SGDLS and CDR2 is YYNGEE. The CDR3 here is CASSKMSGTTNEKLFF. The CDR3 region has the DNA TGTGCCAGCAGCAAAATGTCAGGGACAACTAATGAAAAACTGTTTTTT.

This CDR3 reads CAWSVLQRGTEAFF. The CDR3 nucleotides read TGTGCCTGGAGTGTTTTGCAGCGGGGCACTGAAGCTTTCTTT. The gene calls are TRBV30 and TRBJ1-1, with D uncertain. Germline CDR1 GTSNPN, CDR2 SVGIG (reference sequence). Trimming removed 0 bases at V and 4 bases at J, with 12 bases between. CDR3 length: 14 amino acids.